This T cell receptor (beta chain) originates from a study of blood T cells in healthy people across ages. Study-level background: About one barcoded beta molecule per two T cells was captured by template switching. Regarding the study as a whole: The unknown donor CMV status may have confounded expanded clonotype changes.

Extraction of total RNA produced a minimum of 5.5 micrograms from each sample. Using a J-beta primer mix together with a sample-barcoded 5' primer, a second PCR was run for roughly 6 to 12 cycles. TCRdb re-called the 5' RACE reads through MiXCR, storing one row per CDR3 protein. The sample has hundreds of thousands of distinct CDR3 sequences; about 21% are singletons. This clonotype appeared a few times. Its antigen is not known. Sequencing was done on a sample of blood. The origin of this receptor is a man between 65 and 85 years old in good health.

This CDR3 is CASSPNMDGYTF. CDR3 in DNA: TGTGCCAGCTCACCGAATATGGATGGCTACACCTTC. The chain joins TRBV18 to TRBJ1-2, with D unclear. The germline V gene has CDR1 KGHSH and CDR2 LQKENI. There are 12 residues in the CDR3. V was pared by 3 bases and J by 6 bases, with 8 bases between.